One and the same sample provided the 14 T cell receptor beta chains below, sequenced in a study of cytomegalovirus exposure and HLA in healthy donors. PCR employed 60 Vbeta and 13 Jbeta primers. Repertoires were generated with immunoSEQ multiplex PCR, while TCRdb's copy carries only in-frame clones and drops some. Found here are about 190,000 clones, just under 75% of them singletons; the top ten hold approximately 5%. Sequencing input: PBMCs. These receptors came from a man younger than 40 in good health and CMV-seropositive.

This clone has just one count. The V call is TRBV11-2, the J call TRBJ1-1; D is undetermined. V lost 5 bases, J lost 4 bases, and 8 bases lay in between. Germline CDR1 and CDR2: SGHAT and FQNNGV. This CDR3 has 12 amino acids. CDR3 bases: TGTGCCAGCAGCCCAGAGCGCACTGAAGCTTTCTTT. Protein product: CASSPERTEAFF.

This clone was detected only once. The rearrangement links TRBV7-3 to TRBJ2-1; 7 nucleotides line up with TRBD2. There are 16 residues in the CDR3. With V trimmed by 0 bases and J by 7 bases, 9 bases remained unmatched. Germline assignment: CDR1 SGHTA and CDR2 FQGTGA. The CDR3 DNA follows: TGTGCCAGCAGCTTAACGGGCGGGAGTGGGATAAATGAGCAGTTCTTC. This encodes CASSLTGGSGINEQFF. The variable domain in full, with the rest retrieved from reference TRBV7-3 and TRBJ2-1, is GAGVSQTPSNKVTEKGKYVELRCDPISGHTALYWYRQSLGQGPEFLIYFQGTGAADDSGLPNDRFFAVRPEGSVSTLKIQRTERGDSAVYLCASSLTGGSGINEQFFGPGTRLTVL.

The V call is TRBV30, the J call TRBJ2-7; TRBD2 agrees at 10 bases. Germline V lookup: CDR1 GTSNPN, CDR2 SVGIG (reference sequence). The V segment lost 4 bases and the J segment 4 bases; nucleotides outside the gene matches: 10. The CDR3 sequence is 15 residues long. CDR3 sequence: CAWMGAGGPSYEQYF. The DNA for the CDR3 is TGTGCCTGGATGGGAGCGGGAGGGCCGTCTTACGAGCAGTACTTC.

The chain recombines TRBV6-5 with TRBJ2-5; TRBD2 matches 14 bases. Looked up from germline, CDR1 is MNHEY and CDR2 is SVGAGI. CDR3 length: 15 residues. Trimming at V came to 10 bases and at J to 3 bases, leaving 7 bases not matched to a gene. CDR3 sequence: CAIGLAGGPEETQYF. In DNA form, the CDR3 reads TGTGCCATCGGACTAGCGGGGGGACCTGAAGAGACCCAGTACTTC.

In regard to this clone: Relative to the germline gene, one junction end is altered; a read error may explain this. The chain is built from TRBV7-9 and TRBJ1-1; 7 nucleotides match TRBD1. This CDR3 region has 12 residues. The germline V gene encodes CDR1 SEHNR and CDR2 FQNEAQ (reference sequence). CDR3 sequence: CSSSDRETEAFF. The CDR3 coding sequence is TGTTCCAGCAGCGACAGGGAGACTGAAGCTTTCTTT.

V usage is TRBV12-5 and J usage is TRBJ1-4, with TRBD1 matching 10 bases. The V and J ends lost 4 bases and 8 bases, in that order; junction bases with no gene match: 7. The CDR3 extends over 15 amino acids. Germline lookup yields CDR1 LGHNT and CDR2 FRNRAP. Written as DNA, the CDR3 is TGTGCTAGTGGTTCAAGACAGGGGGCGGACGAAAAACTGTTTTTT. This translates into CASGSRQGADEKLFF.

The V call is TRBV7-9, the J call TRBJ2-3; 12 bases are a match to TRBD2. J lost 2 bases, V lost 4 bases, and 4 bases had no gene match. Germline loops: CDR1 SEHNR, CDR2 FQNEAQ (reference sequence). The CDR3 has 16 residues. CDR3 DNA sequence: TGTGCCAGCAGCTCACTAGCGGGAGGCTCCACAGATACGCAGTATTTT. Its protein product is CASSSLAGGSTDTQYF. The variable domain in full, with the rest retrieved from reference TRBV7-9 and TRBJ2-3, is DTGVSQNPRHKITKRGQNVTFRCDPISEHNRLYWYRQTLGQGPEFLTYFQNEAQLEKSRLLSDRFSAERPKGSFSTLEIQRTEQGDSAMYLCASSSLAGGSTDTQYFGPGTRLTVL.

The chain joins TRBV6-6 to TRBJ2-2, with D possibly TRBD1 on 6 matching bases. The CDR3 loop spans 15 amino acids. Germline assignment: CDR1 MNHNY and CDR2 SVGAGI (reference sequence). V lost 2 bases, J lost 6 bases, and 13 bases lay in between. The CDR3 nucleotides are TGTGCCAGCAGTTACACATCTGGGGGCCCCGGGGAGCTGTTTTTT. It encodes CASSYTSGGPGELFF.

This clone was counted between two and nine times. CDR3 bases: TGTGCCAGCAGCTTAGGGACAGGGGGCTACCACGAGCAGTACTTC. Translation: CASSLGTGGYHEQYF. J is TRBJ2-7 and V is TRBV7-6, with TRBD1 identical over 11 bases. The CDR3 spans 15 residues. Trimming cost V 1 base and J 5 bases; bases outside gene matches: 4. The germline gives CDR1 SGHVS, CDR2 FNYEAQ.

The chain uses TRBV18 and TRBJ2-7; D possibly corresponds to TRBD1 (6 bases). V dropped 5 bases and J dropped 0 bases, with 14 bases sitting between them. The CDR3 totals 15 residues. Per the germline V gene, CDR1 is KGHSH and CDR2 is LQKENI. CDR3 sequence: CASSSDRSFSYEQYF. The CDR3 DNA reads as TGTGCCAGCTCATCCGACAGGTCTTTCTCCTACGAGCAGTACTTC.

Only one count was recorded for this clone. The chain is built from TRBV5-1 and TRBJ2-7; 7 positions agree with TRBD1. The V gene's germline CDR1 is SGHRS and CDR2 YFSETQ. V was clipped by 3 bases and J by 3 bases; unmatched bases: 6. CDR3 length: 14 amino acids. CDR3 residues: CASSSPGQLYEQYF. CDR3 sequence (DNA): TGCGCCAGCAGCTCTCCGGGACAGCTCTACGAGCAGTACTTC.

The chain couples TRBV5-1 to TRBJ2-5; 11 bases align to TRBD2. There are 14 residues in the CDR3. CDR1 and CDR2 from the germline V gene are SGHRS and YFSETQ. The trim removed 1 base at V and 5 bases at J, leaving 1 base unmatched. The CDR3 region is CASSLSSGRETQYF. CDR3 nucleotide sequence: TGCGCCAGCAGCTTGTCTAGCGGGAGGGAGACCCAGTACTTC. Together with reference TRBV5-1 and TRBJ2-5, the CDR3 gives the full variable domain: KAGVTQTPRYLIKTRGQQVTLSCSPISGHRSVSWYQQTPGQGLQFLFEYFSETQRNKGNFPGRFSGRQFSNSRSEMNVSTLELGDSALYLCASSLSSGRETQYFGPGTRLLVL.

The genes are TRBV9 and TRBJ2-5; 14 positions agree with TRBD2. There are 20 residues in the CDR3. CDR1 SGDLS and CDR2 YYNGEE come from the germline V gene. The J segment lost 1 base and the V segment lost 0 bases, leaving 11 bases of the junction unmatched. CDR3 coding DNA: TGTGCCAGCAGCGTAGTAGGGACTAGCGGGAGTTCGGGACCCCAAGAGACCCAGTACTTC. Its protein product is CASSVVGTSGSSGPQETQYF.

The rearrangement links TRBV6-5 to TRBJ2-6; possible D gene TRBD1, 6 bases. Germline CDR1 and CDR2: MNHEY and SVGAGI. This CDR3 has 13 residues. Between the trimmed V and J ends, which lost 0 bases and 13 bases, there was a span of 10 bases. DNA of the CDR3: TGTGCCAGCAGTTACTCGGGACATTTGGTCCTGACTTTC. Encoded protein: CASSYSGHLVLTF.